Included here is one TCR beta chain sequence, with context. Its target is unknown. The CDR3 spans 17 residues. CDR1 SGHDT and CDR2 YYEEEE come from the germline V gene. Trimming shortened V by 5 bases and J by 6 bases, and 21 bases separated the two germline ends. The sample is drawn from a study of T cells in Graves' hyperthyroidism and ophthalmopathy. Findings and limits, study-wide: Also found in blood were most expanded thyroid clonotypes above 0.001.

Amplification targeted TCR beta CDR3 regions from RNA transcripts. The HTBI primer set served for first-round RT-PCR of the TCR CDR3. TCRdb reprocessed the multiplex PCR reads with MiXCR, giving one entry per CDR3 protein. The sample has just over 550,000 distinct CDR3 sequences; roughly 50% are singletons. The source is a young woman with Graves' hyperthyroidism. Input material: peripheral blood or thyroid tissue (not recorded which). V usage is TRBV5-6 and J usage is TRBJ1-6; maybe TRBD1 (6 bases). CDR3 coding DNA: TGTGCCAGCAGTTTAAGCCCCAGGGGAACGATTAATTCACCCCTCCACTTT. Protein: CASSLSPRGTINSPLHF.